Below are 32 T cell receptor beta chains sequenced from a single sample in a study of control samples from healthy donors and cancer patients. Some clones are missing from TCRdb's copy, which holds only in-frame ones; the method was immunoSEQ multiplex PCR. This repertoire shows 100,000 to 150,000 clones, over 80% found once; its top ten account for 2% to 2.5%. Sample: blood. These receptors all stem from a woman between 50 and 59 years old in good health.

The rearrangement links TRBV19 to TRBJ2-1; maybe TRBD1 (5 bases). Germline V gene sequence: CDR1 LNHDA, CDR2 SQIVND (reference sequence). The CDR3 length is 13 residues. The ends were cut back, 8 bases at V and 1 base at J, with 9 bases in the middle. The CDR3 DNA follows: TGTGCCAGTGGGGCGGATTCCTACAATGAGCAGTTCTTC. Protein product: CASGADSYNEQFF.

The CDR3: CASSLSSGRAETQYF. Written as DNA, the CDR3 is TGTGCCAGCAGCTTATCTAGCGGGAGGGCAGAGACCCAGTACTTC. The chain joins TRBV7-9 to TRBJ2-5; 12 bases match TRBD2. In germline, CDR1 is SEHNR, CDR2 FQNEAQ (reference sequence). CDR3 length: 15 amino acids. The V gene end was trimmed by 2 bases and the J gene end by 4 bases; junction bases not matched to a gene: 2.

This chain connects TRBV14 to TRBJ1-2; a possible D gene is TRBD1 (5 bases). V was pared by 4 bases and J by 8 bases, with 17 bases between. Germline values: CDR1 SGHDN, CDR2 FVKESK. The CDR3 has 14 residues. The CDR3 spells CASSPAKRGGGYTF. CDR3 coding DNA: TGTGCCAGCAGCCCAGCGAAGAGGGGAGGAGGCTACACCTTC. The full variable domain, with the rest looked up from reference TRBV14 and TRBJ1-2, is EAGVTQFPSHSVIEKGQTVTLRCDPISGHDNLYWYRRVMGKEIKFLLHFVKESKQDESGMPNNRFLAERTGGTYSTLKVQPAELEDSGVYFCASSPAKRGGGYTFGSGTRLTVV.

The chain has TRBV5-1 and TRBJ2-7; 14 bases map to TRBD2. This CDR3 has 17 residues. In germline, CDR1 is SGHRS, CDR2 YFSETQ. The V segment lost 1 base and the J segment 5 bases; nucleotides outside the gene matches: 8. The CDR3 nucleotides are TGCGCCAGCAGCTTGACCGGGACTAGCGGGAGTTTCCACGAGCAGTACTTC. Its translation: CASSLTGTSGSFHEQYF. The full variable domain, in which reference TRBV5-1 and TRBJ2-7 provide the parts outside the CDR3, is KAGVTQTPRYLIKTRGQQVTLSCSPISGHRSVSWYQQTPGQGLQFLFEYFSETQRNKGNFPGRFSGRQFSNSRSEMNVSTLELGDSALYLCASSLTGTSGSFHEQYFGPGTRLTVT.

The chain uses TRBV3-1 (or the pseudogene TRBV3-2) and TRBJ1-2; TRBD1 matches at 9 bases. In germline, CDR1 is LGHDT, CDR2 YNNKEL (reference sequence). The CDR3 length is 14 residues. With 4 bases clipped from V and 7 bases from J, the junction kept 7 bases outside the gene matches. DNA for the CDR3: TGTGCCAGCAGCCCCTCGGGACAGGGACGTGGCTACACCTTC. Translated, it gives CASSPSGQGRGYTF.

The chain couples TRBV6-5 to TRBJ2-7, with D uncertain. The germline V and J ends were trimmed by 0 bases and 0 bases, with 12 bases remaining between them. CDR1 is MNHEY and CDR2 is SVGAGI in the germline V gene. This CDR3 has 16 residues. The CDR3 sequence is CASSYSKGSGSYEQYF. CDR3 sequence (DNA): TGTGCCAGCAGTTACTCGAAAGGTTCGGGCTCCTACGAGCAGTACTTC.

This chain links TRBV30 with TRBJ1-2; the match to TRBD1 covers 7 bases. The trim removed 5 bases at V and 3 bases at J, leaving 6 bases unmatched. The germline V gene encodes CDR1 GTSNPN and CDR2 SVGIG (reference sequence). This CDR3 has 13 residues. The CDR3 DNA follows: TGTGCCTGGGGAGACAGGGATTACTATGGCTACACCTTC. Translation gives CAWGDRDYYGYTF.

This clone occurred once. This CDR3 is CASSSTEGLGYTF. CDR3 bases: TGTGCCAGCAGCTCAACTGAGGGGCTTGGCTACACCTTC. V gene TRBV7-9 combines with J gene TRBJ1-2, with D perhaps matching TRBD1 (5 bases). This CDR3 is 13 amino acids long. Germline V gene data show CDR1 as SEHNR and CDR2 as FQNEAQ (reference sequence). The V end was cut by 4 bases, the J end by 7 bases, with 13 bases between.

The gene calls are TRBV6-5 and TRBJ2-1, with 11 nucleotides matching TRBD1. Trimming took 6 bases from V and 7 from J; bases not matched to a gene: 8. This CDR3 is built from 15 residues. Germline V CDR1 and CDR2: MNHEY, SVGAGI. The CDR3: CASRRTGGARNEQFF. The DNA for the CDR3 is TGTGCCAGCAGGCGGACAGGGGGCGCGCGGAATGAGCAGTTCTTC.

CDR3 amino acids: CASSKRGTGVTEAFF. CDR3 nucleotides: TGTGCCAGCAGCAAACGTGGGACAGGGGTGACTGAAGCTTTCTTT. The chain combines TRBV5-6 with TRBJ1-1, with 10 bases identical to TRBD1. The CDR3 has 15 residues. Germline V lookup: CDR1 SGHDT, CDR2 YYEEEE. The V segment lost 4 bases and the J segment 5 bases; nucleotides outside the gene matches: 8. Full variable domain (remainder filled in from reference TRBV5-6 and TRBJ1-1): DAGVTQSPTHLIKTRGQQVTLRCSPKSGHDTVSWYQQALGQGPQFIFQYYEEEERQRGNFPDRFSGHQFPNYSSELNVNALLLGDSALYLCASSKRGTGVTEAFFGQGTRLTVV.

This clone was counted only a few times. V usage is TRBV6-5 and J usage is TRBJ1-1; 7 positions match TRBD1. The V and J ends lost 7 bases and 8 bases, in that order; junction bases with no gene match: 7. CDR1 is MNHEY and CDR2 is SVGAGI in the germline V gene. The CDR3 covers 12 residues. DNA for the CDR3: TGTGCCAGCAAGGGACAGAATAAAGAAGCTTTCTTT. This codes for CASKGQNKEAFF.

The chain couples TRBV28 to TRBJ1-2, with 10 positions matching TRBD1. From germline, CDR1 is MDHEN and CDR2 SYDVKM. J lost 6 bases, V lost 6 bases, and 4 bases had no gene match. The CDR3 extends over 13 amino acids. In DNA form, the CDR3 reads TGTGCCAGCAGCCCCGGGACAGGGGATGGCTACACCTTC. Its protein product is CASSPGTGDGYTF.

This clone has only one observation. The chain links TRBV3-1 (or the pseudogene TRBV3-2) to TRBJ2-3, with no clear D. V was cut by 0 bases and J by 2 bases, with 9 bases left in between. The CDR3 consists of 15 residues. Germline CDR1 and CDR2: LGHDT and YNNKEL (reference sequence). CDR3 nucleotide sequence: TGTGCCAGCAGCCAAGATCCGGCTACCACAGATACGCAGTATTTT. It specifies CASSQDPATTDTQYF.

The chain combines TRBV6-5 with TRBJ2-5; the D is unclear. This CDR3 is 14 amino acids long. V was shortened by 6 bases and J by 2 bases, with 13 bases between the two germline ends. The germline gives CDR1 MNHEY, CDR2 SVGAGI. The CDR3 here is CASRLWDKQETQYF. The DNA for the CDR3 is TGTGCCAGCAGGCTGTGGGATAAACAAGAGACCCAGTACTTC.

The V gene is TRBV28, the J gene TRBJ1-5, with D unresolved. Looked up from germline, CDR1 is MDHEN and CDR2 is SYDVKM. Trimming took off 6 bases at V and 2 bases at J, with 8 bases between the two ends. This CDR3 comprises 13 residues. This chain's CDR3 is CASRLRGNQPQHF. CDR3 sequence (DNA): TGTGCCAGCAGGTTAAGGGGCAATCAGCCCCAGCATTTT.

J is TRBJ2-7 and V is TRBV5-4; D not certain. In germline, CDR1 is SGHNT, CDR2 YYREEE (reference sequence). The CDR3 runs to 13 residues. The V and J ends lost 2 bases and 4 bases respectively, with 10 bases between them. The CDR3 reads CASSFLGKYEQYF. The CDR3 DNA follows: TGTGCCAGCAGCTTCCTGGGCAAATACGAGCAGTACTTC.

The gene calls are TRBV6-6 and TRBJ1-3; no clear D. The CDR3 has 15 amino acids. The germline gives CDR1 MNHNY, CDR2 SVGAGI (reference sequence). Trimming stripped 2 bases from V and 6 bases from J, with 14 bases between. The CDR3 loop is CASSYGSWAANTIYF. The CDR3 DNA is TGTGCCAGCAGTTACGGGTCCTGGGCAGCAAACACCATATATTTT.

V is TRBV19 and J is TRBJ2-2; 10 nucleotides line up with TRBD2. V shed 7 bases and J 5 bases; nucleotides not matched to a gene: 10. CDR3 length: 16 residues. Germline CDR1 LNHDA, CDR2 SQIVND (reference sequence). CDR3 amino acids: CASILRAGGRTGELFF. CDR3 nucleotide sequence: TGTGCCAGTATTCTCAGAGCGGGAGGGAGGACCGGGGAGCTGTTTTTT.

The J gene is TRBJ2-6, the V gene TRBV19; 11 bases are shared with TRBD1. The V segment lost 2 bases and the J segment 0 bases; nucleotides outside the gene matches: 6. The length of the CDR3 is 19 residues. Germline loops: CDR1 LNHDA, CDR2 SQIVND (reference sequence). This CDR3 is CASSILGQGVPSGANVLTF. CDR3 coding DNA: TGTGCCAGTAGTATATTGGGACAGGGGGTACCCTCTGGGGCCAACGTCCTGACTTTC. The variable domain in full, completed from reference TRBV19 and TRBJ2-6, reads DGGITQSPKYLFRKEGQNVTLSCEQNLNHDAMYWYRQDPGQGLRLIYYSQIVNDFQKGDIAEGYSVSREKKESFPLTVTSAQKNPTAFYLCASSILGQGVPSGANVLTFGAGSRLTVL.

The rearrangement links TRBV7-8 to TRBJ2-7; D gene unclear. CDR3 size: 11 residues. Trimming pared 1 base from V and 4 bases from J, leaving 2 bases between. The germline V gene encodes CDR1 SGHVS and CDR2 FQNEAQ. CDR3 DNA sequence: TGTGCCAGCAGCTTAGAGTACGAGCAGTACTTC. As protein: CASSLEYEQYF.

The chain couples TRBV10-1 to TRBJ2-7, with 11 bases aligning to TRBD1. Germline CDR1 WNHNN, CDR2 SYGVQD (reference sequence). The CDR3 runs 16 residues. J lost 1 base, V lost 0 bases, and 2 bases had no gene match. The CDR3: CASSESGDRGSYEQYF. Here the CDR3 DNA reads TGCGCCAGCAGTGAGTCGGGGGACAGGGGGTCCTACGAGCAGTACTTC.

The rearrangement joins TRBV10-3 to TRBJ2-1; no clear D gene. V was cut by 3 bases and J by 7 bases, with 10 bases left in between. Germline CDR1 reads ENHRY; CDR2 reads SYGVKD. CDR3 size: 13 residues. CDR3 residues: CAISDGVGNEQFF. The DNA for the CDR3 is TGTGCCATCAGTGATGGGGTAGGGAATGAGCAGTTCTTC.

The chain couples TRBV10-1 to TRBJ1-1; D gene uncertain. This CDR3 comprises 13 residues. The germline gives CDR1 WNHNN, CDR2 SYGVQD (reference sequence). Trimming removed 7 bases from V and 5 bases from J, with 14 bases in between. The CDR3 region has the DNA TGCGCCAGCACTGACAATGGAGTAACTGAAGCTTTCTTT. Protein: CASTDNGVTEAFF.

The rearrangement joins TRBV28 to TRBJ1-6; no definite D call. V lost 10 bases and J 8 bases, leaving 21 bases between the germline ends. Germline CDR1 is MDHEN and CDR2 is SYDVKM. CDR3 length equals 15 residues. CDR3 amino acids: CATRQRWVGHSPLHF. The CDR3 DNA sequence: TGTGCCACCCGACAAAGATGGGTTGGTCATTCACCCCTCCACTTT. Variable domain in full (rest from reference TRBV28 and TRBJ1-6): DVKVTQSSRYLVKRTGEKVFLECVQDMDHENMFWYRQDPGLGLRLIYFSYDVKMKEKGDIPEGYSVSREKKERFSLILESASTNQTSMYLCATRQRWVGHSPLHFGNGTRLTVT.

V is TRBV5-1 and J is TRBJ1-2; weak D call: TRBD1 (6 bases). The CDR3 consists of 11 residues. V lost 3 bases and J lost 10, with 10 bases in between. In germline, CDR1 is SGHRS, CDR2 YFSETQ. CDR3 loop: CASSSTGSYTF. For the CDR3, the DNA is TGCGCCAGCAGCTCCACAGGGTCCTACACCTTC.

Concerning this clone: Other DNA sequences within the sample encode an identical CDR3. The chain couples TRBV28 to TRBJ1-2; 7 bases map to TRBD1. Germline CDR1 is MDHEN and CDR2 is SYDVKM. There are 12 residues in the CDR3. J gave up 4 bases and V 6 bases, and 2 bases lay outside the gene matches. Written as DNA, the CDR3 is TGTGCCAGCAGAGGACAGGTCTATGGCTACACCTTC. Translation gives CASRGQVYGYTF.

The rearrangement joins TRBV29-1 to TRBJ2-1; 8 bases agree with TRBD1. This CDR3 region has 12 residues. The V gene end was trimmed by 7 bases and the J gene end by 9 bases; junction bases not matched to a gene: 8. Germline CDR1 and CDR2: SQVTM and ANQGSEA. The CDR3 here is CSGGTGYSEQFF. Written as DNA, the CDR3 is TGCAGCGGCGGGACAGGCTACTCTGAGCAGTTCTTC.

V and J are TRBV7-9 and TRBJ1-2; 8 bases agree with TRBD1. The germline V gene has CDR1 SEHNR and CDR2 FQNEAQ (reference sequence). Trimming took 4 bases from V and 2 from J; bases not matched to a gene: 3. The CDR3 totals 14 residues. Written as DNA, the CDR3 is TGTGCCAGCAGCTCCGGGACAGGCAACTATGGCTACACCTTC. Translation gives CASSSGTGNYGYTF.

The chain links TRBV27 to TRBJ1-2; 8 nucleotides align to TRBD1. The CDR3 runs 16 residues. Germline loops: CDR1 MNHEY, CDR2 SMNVEV (reference sequence). V was clipped by 6 bases and J by 5 bases; unmatched bases: 14. For the CDR3, the DNA is TGTGCCAGCAGCCGACGAGTTGCGGACAGGGAATATGGCTACACCTTC. It translates to CASSRRVADREYGYTF.

This clone was seen a few times. CDR3 residues: CAISERRTSGSYEQYF. CDR3 coding DNA: TGTGCCATCAGTGAACGGCGGACTAGCGGGAGCTACGAGCAGTACTTC. The genes are TRBV10-3 and TRBJ2-7, with 13 positions matching TRBD2. The length of the CDR3 is 16 residues. V gave up 3 bases and J gave up 3 bases; unmatched junction bases: 5. From germline, CDR1 is ENHRY and CDR2 SYGVKD.

The chain joins TRBV18 to TRBJ2-5; D is unresolved. This CDR3 comprises 12 residues. The V end lost 2 bases, the J end lost 5 bases, and 6 bases lay between the germline ends. Germline-derived CDR1 and CDR2 are KGHSH and LQKENI. As DNA, the CDR3 is TGTGCCAGCTCACCAGATCTCGAGACCCAGTACTTC. Its translation is CASSPDLETQYF.

This chain links TRBV19 with TRBJ1-4, with D maybe TRBD1 (5 bases). The CDR3 covers 17 residues. The V gene's germline CDR1 is LNHDA and CDR2 SQIVND (reference sequence). V dropped 1 base and J dropped 3 bases, with 15 bases sitting between them. In nucleotides, the CDR3 is TGTGCCAGTAGTATAGTGGCCAGGGTGAGAGCTAATGAAAAACTGTTTTTT. Amino acid sequence: CASSIVARVRANEKLFF.